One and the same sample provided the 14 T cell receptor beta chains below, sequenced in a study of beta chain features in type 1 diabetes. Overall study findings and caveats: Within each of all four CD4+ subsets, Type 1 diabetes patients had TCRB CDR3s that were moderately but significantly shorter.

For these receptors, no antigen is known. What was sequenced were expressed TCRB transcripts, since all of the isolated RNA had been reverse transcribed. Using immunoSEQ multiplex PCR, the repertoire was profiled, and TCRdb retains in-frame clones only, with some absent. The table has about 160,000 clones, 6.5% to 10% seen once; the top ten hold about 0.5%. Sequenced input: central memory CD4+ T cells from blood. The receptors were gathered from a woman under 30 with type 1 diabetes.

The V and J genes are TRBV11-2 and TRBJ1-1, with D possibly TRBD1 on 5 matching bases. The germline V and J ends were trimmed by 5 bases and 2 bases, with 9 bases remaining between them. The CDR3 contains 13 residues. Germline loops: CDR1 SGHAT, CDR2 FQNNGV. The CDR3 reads CASSPGTNTEAFF. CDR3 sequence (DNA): TGTGCCAGCAGCCCTGGGACTAACACTGAAGCTTTCTTT.

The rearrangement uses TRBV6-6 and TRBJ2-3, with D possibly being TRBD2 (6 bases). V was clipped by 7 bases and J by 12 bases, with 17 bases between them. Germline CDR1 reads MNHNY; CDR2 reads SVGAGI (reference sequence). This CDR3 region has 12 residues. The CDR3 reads CASTSVGRSQYF. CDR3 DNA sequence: TGTGCCAGCACTAGCGTTGGCAGGTCACAGTATTTT.

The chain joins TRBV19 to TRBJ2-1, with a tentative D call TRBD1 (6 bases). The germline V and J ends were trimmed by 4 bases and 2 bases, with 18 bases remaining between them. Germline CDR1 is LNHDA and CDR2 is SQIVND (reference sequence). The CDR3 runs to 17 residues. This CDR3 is CASSRLIAQGTYNEQFF. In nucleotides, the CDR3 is TGTGCCAGTAGTAGACTGATCGCACAGGGCACCTACAATGAGCAGTTCTTC.

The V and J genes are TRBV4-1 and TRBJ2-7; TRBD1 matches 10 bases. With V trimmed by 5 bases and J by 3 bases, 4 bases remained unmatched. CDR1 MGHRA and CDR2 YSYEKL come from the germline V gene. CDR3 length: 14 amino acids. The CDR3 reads CASSYRDRGYEQYF. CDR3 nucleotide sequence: TGCGCCAGCAGCTACCGGGACAGGGGCTACGAGCAGTACTTC.

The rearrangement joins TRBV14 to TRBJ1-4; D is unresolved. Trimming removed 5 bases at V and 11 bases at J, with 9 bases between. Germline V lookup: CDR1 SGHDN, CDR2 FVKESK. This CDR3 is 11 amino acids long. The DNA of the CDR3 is TGTGCCAGCAGCAAAGGTCCTAAACTGTTTTTT. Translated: CASSKGPKLFF.

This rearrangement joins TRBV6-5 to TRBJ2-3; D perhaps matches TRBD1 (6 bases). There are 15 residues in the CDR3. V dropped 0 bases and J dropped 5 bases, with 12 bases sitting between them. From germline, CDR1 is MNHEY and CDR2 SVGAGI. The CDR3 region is CASSYSGTSGDTQYF. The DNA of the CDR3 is TGTGCCAGCAGTTACTCAGGGACAAGCGGAGATACGCAGTATTTT.

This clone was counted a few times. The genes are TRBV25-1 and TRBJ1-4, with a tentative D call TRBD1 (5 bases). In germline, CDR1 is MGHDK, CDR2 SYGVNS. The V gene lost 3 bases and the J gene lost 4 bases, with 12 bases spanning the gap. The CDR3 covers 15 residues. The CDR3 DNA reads TGTGCCAGCAGTGACCCAGGGTCGGGTAATGAAAAACTGTTTTTT. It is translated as CASSDPGSGNEKLFF.

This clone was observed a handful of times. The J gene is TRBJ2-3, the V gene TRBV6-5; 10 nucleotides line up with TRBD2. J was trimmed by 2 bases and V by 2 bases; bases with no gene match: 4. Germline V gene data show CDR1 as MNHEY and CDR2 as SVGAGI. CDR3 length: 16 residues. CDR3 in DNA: TGTGCCAGCAGTTACATCAGCGGGAGGGCCACAGATACGCAGTATTTT. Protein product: CASSYISGRATDTQYF.

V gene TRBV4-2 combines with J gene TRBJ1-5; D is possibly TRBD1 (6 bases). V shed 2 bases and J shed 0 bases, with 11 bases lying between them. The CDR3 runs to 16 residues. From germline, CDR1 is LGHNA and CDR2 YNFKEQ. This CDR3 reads CASSQTSGASNQPQHF. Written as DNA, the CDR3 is TGTGCCAGCAGCCAAACTTCAGGGGCTAGCAATCAGCCCCAGCATTTT.

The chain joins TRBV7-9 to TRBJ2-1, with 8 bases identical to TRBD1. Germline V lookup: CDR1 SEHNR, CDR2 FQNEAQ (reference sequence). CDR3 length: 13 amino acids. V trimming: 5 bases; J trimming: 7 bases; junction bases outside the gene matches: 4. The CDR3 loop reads CASSARQGNEQFF. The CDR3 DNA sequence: TGTGCCAGCAGCGCCCGACAGGGGAATGAGCAGTTCTTC.

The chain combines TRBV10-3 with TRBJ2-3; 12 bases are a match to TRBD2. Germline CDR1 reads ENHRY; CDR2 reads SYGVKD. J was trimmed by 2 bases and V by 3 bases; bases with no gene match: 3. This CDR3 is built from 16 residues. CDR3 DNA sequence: TGTGCCATCAGTGAAAGACTAGCGGGGGACACAGATACGCAGTATTTT. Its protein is CAISERLAGDTDTQYF.

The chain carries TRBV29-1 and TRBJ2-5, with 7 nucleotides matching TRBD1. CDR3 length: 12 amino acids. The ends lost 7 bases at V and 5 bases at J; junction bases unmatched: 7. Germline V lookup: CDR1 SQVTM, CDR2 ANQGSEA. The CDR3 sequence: CSARTGGETQYF. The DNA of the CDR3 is TGCAGCGCTCGGACAGGCGGGGAGACCCAGTACTTC. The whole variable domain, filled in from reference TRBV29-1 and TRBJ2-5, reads SAVISQKPSRDICQRGTSLTIQCQVDSQVTMMFWYRQQPGQSLTLIATANQGSEATYESGFVIDKFPISRPNLTFSTLTVSNMSPEDSSIYLCSARTGGETQYFGPGTRLLVL.

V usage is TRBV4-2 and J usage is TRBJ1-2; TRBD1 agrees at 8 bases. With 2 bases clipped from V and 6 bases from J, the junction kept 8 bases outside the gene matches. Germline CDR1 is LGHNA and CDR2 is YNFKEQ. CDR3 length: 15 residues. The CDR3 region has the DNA TGTGCCAGCAGCCAAACCGCAGGGGGCGCGGATGGCTACACCTTC. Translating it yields CASSQTAGGADGYTF.

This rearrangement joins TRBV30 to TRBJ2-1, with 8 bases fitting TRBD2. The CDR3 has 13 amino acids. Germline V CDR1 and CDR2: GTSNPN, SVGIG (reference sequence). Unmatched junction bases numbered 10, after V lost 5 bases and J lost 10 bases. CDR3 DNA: TGTGCCTGGGGCTATATTACGGGAGGGGAGCAGTTCTTC. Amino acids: CAWGYITGGEQFF.